The 14 T cell receptor beta chains below come from one sample, sequenced in a study of tumour-infiltrating T cells in Burkitt lymphoma. Only in-frame clones appear in the TCRdb table, and some are missing; sequencing was by immunoSEQ multiplex PCR. The data show some 1,100 clones, with 15% to 20% seen just once and approximately 8% held by the top ten. The specimen sequenced was tumor tissue. Receptors were obtained from a human donor with Burkitt lymphoma.

This chain uses TRBV4-2 with TRBJ1-1, with 7 bases identical to TRBD1. Looked up from germline, CDR1 is LGHNA and CDR2 is YNFKEQ. This CDR3 is 12 amino acids long. The trim removed 8 bases at V and 2 bases at J, leaving 2 bases unmatched. CDR3 protein: CASGGGNTEAFF. CDR3 coding DNA: TGTGCCAGCGGAGGGGGCAACACTGAAGCTTTCTTT.

This clone occurred a few times. V is TRBV5-4 and J is TRBJ2-7; 8 bases fit TRBD2. CDR1 and CDR2 (germline): SGHNT, YYREEE (reference sequence). V trimming: 0 bases; J trimming: 2 bases; junction bases outside the gene matches: 4. This CDR3 spans 15 amino acids. This CDR3 reads CASSLDPGGAYEQYF. The CDR3 coding sequence is TGTGCCAGCAGCTTGGATCCCGGGGGGGCCTACGAGCAGTACTTC.

The gene calls are TRBV28 and TRBJ2-3; 12 positions agree with TRBD2. Trimming at V came to 5 bases and at J to 5 bases, leaving 11 bases not matched to a gene. CDR1 is MDHEN and CDR2 is SYDVKM in the germline V gene. This CDR3 region has 17 residues. The CDR3 reads CASSILAGGPGVDTQYF. The CDR3 DNA reads TGTGCCAGCAGTATCCTAGCGGGGGGGCCCGGGGTAGATACGCAGTATTTT.

This clone showed up just a few times. The chain recombines TRBV29-1 with TRBJ1-2; D unclear. Germline CDR1 reads SQVTM; CDR2 reads ANQGSEA. This CDR3 comprises 12 residues. The V gene lost 5 bases and the J gene lost 4 bases, with 11 bases spanning the gap. The CDR3 here is CSVLIGAYGYTF. The CDR3, as DNA: TGCAGCGTTCTTATAGGTGCCTATGGCTACACCTTC.

This clone has only one observation. J is TRBJ2-4 and V is TRBV6-6; D may be TRBD1 (6 bases). This CDR3 is built from 14 residues. V shed 8 bases and J shed 0 bases, with 11 bases lying between them. Germline V gene lookup returns CDR1 MNHNY and CDR2 SVGAGI (reference sequence). The CDR3 region has the DNA TGTGCCAGCCTTACAGGGATAGCCAAAAACATTCAGTACTTC. This gives the protein CASLTGIAKNIQYF.

The rearrangement links TRBV7-9 to TRBJ2-7; possibly TRBD2 for D (6 bases). This CDR3 region has 12 residues. V was shortened by 1 base and J by 9 bases, with 10 bases between the two germline ends. CDR1 and CDR2 (germline): SEHNR, FQNEAQ (reference sequence). The CDR3, as DNA: TGTGCCAGCAGCTTAGGGGGGGTTTGGCAGTACTTC. Translation: CASSLGGVWQYF.

The sample holds a few counts of this clone. This chain links TRBV11-2 with TRBJ2-4, with a weak D call TRBD2 (5 bases). This CDR3 comprises 17 residues. V lost 2 bases to trimming and J lost 5 bases, with 19 bases between them. Per the germline V gene, CDR1 is SGHAT and CDR2 is FQNNGV. CDR3 in DNA: TGTGCCAGCAGCTTACAGTTCTTCGGTCAGGAGGAAAACATTCAGTACTTC. Protein product: CASSLQFFGQEENIQYF.

J is TRBJ2-2 and V is TRBV5-1; D is perhaps TRBD1 (6 bases). The germline V gene encodes CDR1 SGHRS and CDR2 YFSETQ. The CDR3 extends over 15 amino acids. Trimming pared 0 bases from V and 0 bases from J, leaving 6 bases between. The CDR3 coding sequence is TGCGCCAGCAGCTTGGGGACAGCGAACACCGGGGAGCTGTTTTTT. Translation gives CASSLGTANTGELFF. The full variable domain, its missing parts supplied by reference TRBV5-1 and TRBJ2-2, is KAGVTQTPRYLIKTRGQQVTLSCSPISGHRSVSWYQQTPGQGLQFLFEYFSETQRNKGNFPGRFSGRQFSNSRSEMNVSTLELGDSALYLCASSLGTANTGELFFGEGSRLTVL.

The sample holds a few counts of this clone. The chain is built from TRBV4-2 and TRBJ1-1; the match to TRBD1 covers 7 bases. This CDR3 has 14 amino acids. J gave up 11 bases and V 4 bases, and 13 bases lay outside the gene matches. Germline CDR1 is LGHNA and CDR2 is YNFKEQ. The CDR3 loop reads CASSPEGQPVVAFF. Here the CDR3 DNA reads TGTGCCAGCAGCCCGGAGGGACAGCCGGTGGTTGCTTTCTTT.

This chain connects TRBV6-5 to TRBJ1-5; D might be TRBD1 (5 bases). V lost 0 bases and J 4 bases, leaving 7 bases between the germline ends. The length of the CDR3 is 14 residues. In germline, CDR1 is MNHEY, CDR2 SVGAGI. CDR3 DNA sequence: TGTGCCAGCAGTTACTCTGGGGGAAATCAGCCCCAGCATTTT. This encodes CASSYSGGNQPQHF.

V and J are TRBV19 and TRBJ2-5, with 12 bases that match TRBD2. Germline V gives CDR1 LNHDA, CDR2 SQIVND (reference sequence). Trimming cost V 7 bases and J 2 bases; bases outside gene matches: 2. CDR3 length equals 14 residues. The CDR3 nucleotides are TGTGCCAGTAAAACTAGCGGGGGGCAAGAGACCCAGTACTTC. Translating gives CASKTSGGQETQYF.

This rearrangement joins TRBV6-6 to TRBJ1-4; D is perhaps TRBD1 (6 bases). The CDR3 sequence is 16 residues long. Germline V CDR1 and CDR2: MNHNY, SVGAGI (reference sequence). Deletions cut 0 bases from V and 7 bases from J, with 15 bases between. CDR3 region: CASSYSDPGAGEKLFF. Written as DNA, the CDR3 is TGTGCCAGCAGTTACTCAGACCCGGGGGCGGGTGAAAAACTGTTTTTT.

In this sample, this clone turned up a few times. The chain couples TRBV25-1 to TRBJ2-5; 10 bases are shared with TRBD2. J lost 4 bases, V lost 8 bases, and 10 bases had no gene match. Germline V CDR1 and CDR2: MGHDK, SYGVNS. CDR3 length: 15 amino acids. In nucleotides, the CDR3 is TGTGCCAGCCGGACTAGCGGAATGAAGGGAGAGACCCAGTACTTC. As protein: CASRTSGMKGETQYF.

This clone was recorded a few times. The chain has TRBV9 and TRBJ2-6; D possibly corresponds to TRBD2 (6 bases). Looked up from germline, CDR1 is SGDLS and CDR2 is YYNGEE. The CDR3 totals 16 residues. The V end was cut by 4 bases, the J end by 1 base, with 12 bases between. CDR3 bases: TGTGCCAGCAGCTGGGACGGGACTTCTGGGGCCAACGTCCTGACTTTC. It translates to CASSWDGTSGANVLTF.